The next 15 T cell receptor beta chains were all read from a single sample in a study of blood T cells in healthy people across ages. A second roughly 7 to 12 cycle PCR used barcoded and J-beta primers. TCRdb re-analysed the 5' RACE reads in MiXCR, keeping a single row per CDR3 protein. The sample consists of roughly 1 million distinct CDR3 sequences, under 30% of them appearing once. Separately, the same data were catalogued under a study of T cells of mothers and their children.

The sequenced material came from blood. The receptors were gathered from a girl aged 2 to 9 in good health.

This clonotype was seen a handful of times. The chain has TRBV12-3 or TRBV12-4 and TRBJ2-1; D gene unclear. CDR3 length: 11 residues. The germline V and J ends were trimmed by 3 bases and 15 bases, with 12 bases remaining between them. The CDR3 spells CASSLTGLSFF. DNA of the CDR3: TGTGCCAGCAGTTTGACGGGTTTGTCGTTCTTC.

This clonotype was found many times. The CDR3 coding sequence is TGTGCCAGCAGTAGCTCGGGGGGGAAGACCCAGTACTTC. It yields the protein CASSSSGGKTQYF. The chain is built from TRBV12-3 or TRBV12-4 and TRBJ2-5, with 8 bases fitting TRBD2. J lost 6 bases, V lost 5 bases, and 5 bases had no gene match. The CDR3 length is 13 residues.

In this sample, this clonotype turned up a few times. J is TRBJ2-2 and V is TRBV6-1, with D unclear. The CDR3 has 16 amino acids. Germline V gene data show CDR1 as MNHNS and CDR2 as SASEGT. The V end was cut by 5 bases, the J end by 4 bases, with 17 bases between. CDR3 in amino acids: CASSQYHTRATGELFF. CDR3 in DNA: TGTGCCAGCAGTCAGTACCATACGCGAGCCACCGGGGAGCTGTTTTTT.

On this clonotype itself: The junction and the germline gene differ at one end; a read error may be behind it. This rearrangement joins TRBV10-3 to TRBJ2-4; D is ambiguous. The length of the CDR3 is 12 residues. From germline, CDR1 is ENHRY and CDR2 SYGVKD. CDR3 region: CVISESKNIQYF. In nucleotides, the CDR3 is TGTGTCATCAGTGAGTCTAAAAACATTCAGTACTTC.

The chain couples TRBV6-5 to TRBJ2-5; 7 bases match TRBD2. V gave up 6 bases and J gave up 4 bases; unmatched junction bases: 8. CDR3 length: 14 amino acids. CDR1 and CDR2 (germline): MNHEY, SVGAGI. The CDR3 DNA sequence: TGTGCCAGCAGCCGTACGGCGGGAGCAGAGACCCAGTACTTC. Residues: CASSRTAGAETQYF.

This clonotype was detected only a few times. Compared with germline, one end of the junction differs, possibly owing to a read error. The V call is TRBV7-2, the J call TRBJ2-3, with D uncertain. Germline CDR1 reads SGHTA; CDR2 reads FQGNSA. The CDR3 is 13 amino acids. The CDR3 DNA reads TGTGCCGGCAGCTTAGCTGGCACAGATACGCAGTATTTT. Translating gives CAGSLAGTDTQYF.

This clonotype turned up a few times. This chain uses TRBV5-1 with TRBJ2-1, with D unclear. V was clipped by 2 bases and J by 1 base, with 13 bases between them. Per the germline V gene, CDR1 is SGHRS and CDR2 is YFSETQ. CDR3 size: 16 residues. The CDR3 nucleotides are TGCGCCAGCAGCTTTGACCCTAACGAATCCTACAATGAGCAGTTCTTC. It codes for CASSFDPNESYNEQFF.

In this sample, this clonotype turned up a few times. The chain has TRBV3-1 and TRBJ2-7; 8 bases fit TRBD1. The length of the CDR3 is 14 residues. Per germline, CDR1 LGHDT and CDR2 YNNKEL (reference sequence). V was pared by 3 bases and J by 5 bases, with 6 bases of the junction left unmatched. The CDR3 region is CASSHSDRGDEQYF. DNA for the CDR3: TGTGCCAGCAGCCATAGCGACAGGGGTGACGAGCAGTACTTC.

At least ten counts were recorded for this clonotype. The V call is TRBV2, the J call TRBJ2-2; 11 bases align to TRBD1. Germline lookup yields CDR1 SNHLY and CDR2 FYNNEI. J gave up 7 bases and V 4 bases, and 5 bases lay outside the gene matches. The CDR3 runs 15 residues. This chain's CDR3 is CASSARDRGNGELFF. The CDR3 region has the DNA TGTGCCAGCAGTGCTCGGGACAGGGGGAACGGGGAGCTGTTTTTT.

This clonotype was seen a few times. The gene calls are TRBV7-2 and TRBJ2-5; 10 positions agree with TRBD1. The CDR3 runs 17 residues. Looked up from germline, CDR1 is SGHTA and CDR2 is FQGNSA. Germline trimming cut 5 bases from V and 0 bases from J; bases unmatched to any gene: 9. The CDR3, as DNA: TGTGCCAGCAGCCGGAGATTGGGACAGGGGAACCAAGAGACCCAGTACTTC. Translation gives CASSRRLGQGNQETQYF.

The chain links TRBV28 to TRBJ1-3; tentative D call: TRBD1 (5 bases). Trimming removed 3 bases at V and 3 bases at J, with 15 bases between. Germline CDR1 reads MDHEN; CDR2 reads SYDVKM. This CDR3 has 16 amino acids. The CDR3: CASSFSRGGVGNTIYF. The CDR3, as DNA: TGTGCCAGCAGTTTTTCGAGGGGTGGAGTTGGAAACACCATATATTTT.

The gene calls are TRBV20-1 and TRBJ2-5; the match to TRBD2 covers 8 bases. The DNA end is a closer match to TRBJ2-7, so the J assignment may be wrong. Germline V gene sequence: CDR1 DFQATT, CDR2 SNEGSKA (reference sequence). This CDR3 contains 19 residues. CDR3 in amino acids: CSAYGRRLAFPGTTYEQYF. CDR3 nucleotide sequence: TGCAGTGCTTATGGCAGACGACTAGCGTTCCCCGGTACCACCTACGAGCAGTACTTC.

V and J are TRBV7-2 and TRBJ2-5, with TRBD1 matching 8 bases. TRBJ2-7 matches the DNA end more closely, so the J call is doubtful. The CDR3 contains 15 residues. Germline V gene data show CDR1 as SGHTA and CDR2 as FQGNSA. The CDR3 loop is CASSRQTGANYEQYF. CDR3 sequence (DNA): TGTGCCAGCAGCAGACAGACAGGGGCTAACTACGAGCAGTACTTC.

The gene calls are TRBV12-3 or TRBV12-4 and TRBJ2-1; D is uncertain. V lost 3 bases and J 9 bases, leaving 18 bases between the germline ends. This CDR3 spans 15 amino acids. In DNA form, the CDR3 reads TGTGCCAGCAGTTTGTCTCGTCTGTGGGCGGTTGAGCAGTTCTTC. This encodes CASSLSRLWAVEQFF.

Remarks on this clonotype: This may be a read error: a much more frequent sequence differs by one nucleotide. The rearrangement joins TRBV7-9 to TRBJ2-5; no reliable D call. The assigned J gene may be wrong: the sequence end matches TRBJ2-1 better. Germline loops: CDR1 SEHNR, CDR2 FQNEAQ (reference sequence). The CDR3 is 12 residues long. The DNA of the CDR3 is TGTGCCAGCAGCTTATTTCAGGATGAGCAGTTCTTC. Amino acids: CASSLFQDEQFF.